These T cell receptor beta chains were read from a single sample in a study of circulating tumor DNA in untreated peripheral T-cell lymphoma. Assay used: immunoSEQ multiplex PCR; TCRdb lists only in-frame clones, some missing. The sample has around 5,000 clones, approximately 70% seen once. The sequenced sample was tumor tissue. The receptor source for this set is a human donor with peripheral T-cell lymphoma. Both conserved end residues are part of each CDR3. A D gene is named only where the DNA matches it firmly. Expanded clones are given a class, and other clones once, few, many or no size at all.

CDR3 DNA | CDR3 protein | D gene | V gene | clone size | J gene
TGTGCCAGCTCACCACCGGAACAGGGAGTTAGGTTCTTC | CASSPPEQGVRFF | - | TRBV14 | - | TRBJ2-1
TGTGCCAGCAGCGTAGCTGGGACAGGGGGTCGTTACGAGCAGTACTTC | CASSVAGTGGRYEQYF | TRBD1 | TRBV9 | - | TRBJ2-7
TGTGCCAGCAGCCAAGATATGTTGGCTAGCGGGAACACCGGGGAGCTGTTTTTT | CASSQDMLASGNTGELFF | TRBD2 | TRBV7-2 | - | TRBJ2-2
TGTGCCAGCATGGCCCAGAGCTCCTACAATGAGCAGTTCTTC | CASMAQSSYNEQFF | - | TRBV6-8 | - | TRBJ2-1
TGTGCCAGCAGCGTACACCCGGGACAGGGTCCCTCCGGATCCTACGAGCAGTACTTC | CASSVHPGQGPSGSYEQYF | TRBD1 | TRBV11-3 | - | TRBJ2-7
TGTGCCAGCTCGACCCATGAGTCTAACTATGGCTACACCTTC | CASSTHESNYGYTF | - | TRBV6-8 | - | TRBJ1-2
TGTGCCAGCAGCAAGGGCACTAGCGGGAGGGCCGACAATGAGCAGTTCTTC | CASSKGTSGRADNEQFF | TRBD2 | TRBV7-6 | - | TRBJ2-1
TGTGCCAGCTCACCTACCCATGGGCCTGAAGCTTTCTTT | CASSPTHGPEAFF | - | TRBV18 | few | TRBJ1-1
TGTGCCAGCAGTTACTCGATTGTGCATGCAGGTGAAAAACTGTTTTTT | CASSYSIVHAGEKLFF | - | TRBV6-8 | - | TRBJ1-4
TGTGCCAGCAGTCCCCTAGGAGAGGCTAATGAAAAACTGTTTTTT | CASSPLGEANEKLFF | - | TRBV28 | - | TRBJ1-4
TGTGCCAGCTCACCACCGACGGGACGGGGCACCTACGAGCAGTACTTC | CASSPPTGRGTYEQYF | - | TRBV18 | - | TRBJ2-7
TGTGCCAGCAGCTTGAGAGGGACAACCTCCTACGAGCAGTACTTC | CASSLRGTTSYEQYF | - | TRBV11-3 | - | TRBJ2-7
TGTGCCAGTAGTATCGCAGCGGGAGTGCTCTCTGGGGCCAACGTCCTGACTTTC | CASSIAAGVLSGANVLTF | TRBD2 | TRBV19 | few | TRBJ2-6
TGTGCCAGCAGCTTAGTCCTAGCCAAAAACATTCAGTACTTC | CASSLVLAKNIQYF | - | TRBV7-5 | - | TRBJ2-4
TGTGCCAGCAGCTGGGACAGGGATGGGAACATTGAAGCTTTCTTT | CASSWDRDGNIEAFF | TRBD1 | TRBV7-2 | - | TRBJ1-1
TGTGCCTGGAGTGACTTGTTAGTGGGAGGGAGTGAGCAGTTCTTC | CAWSDLLVGGSEQFF | TRBD2 | TRBV30 | few | TRBJ2-1
TGTGCCAGCAGTTTAGCTGGGACAGGTCTGTACTTC | CASSLAGTGLYF | TRBD1 | TRBV28 | - | TRBJ2-7
TGCACCAGCAGTCACGAAACAGGGACCCAGTACTTC | CTSSHETGTQYF | - | TRBV1 | - | TRBJ2-5
TGCGCCAGCAGCCAACTAGCGGGAGTGAAGGATGAGCAGTTCTTC | CASSQLAGVKDEQFF | TRBD2 | TRBV5-1 | once | TRBJ2-1
TGTGCCAGCAATAACCCCGGCAGGGTAAGCGTGACAGATACGCAGTATTTT | CASNNPGRVSVTDTQYF | - | TRBV6-8 | - | TRBJ2-3
TGTGCCAGCTCACCACAAACTTTCCCCCACACCGGGGAGCTGTTTTTT | CASSPQTFPHTGELFF | - | TRBV18 | - | TRBJ2-2
TGTGCCAGCAGCAGGGACGGACCCTACGAGCAGTACTTC | CASSRDGPYEQYF | - | TRBV28 | - | TRBJ2-7
TGTGCCAGCAGCCCCCCCGGGACGAGCACAGATACGCAGTATTTT | CASSPPGTSTDTQYF | - | TRBV11-3 | - | TRBJ2-3
TGCAGGGTCGCGACAGGGTGGGCCAATGAGCAGTTCTTC | CRVATGWANEQFF | TRBD1 | TRBV29-1 | once | TRBJ2-1
TGCGCCAGCAGCTTGGGGGGACTAGCGGGAGGCTACAATGAGCAGTTCTTC | CASSLGGLAGGYNEQFF | TRBD2 | TRBV5-1 | - | TRBJ2-1
TGTGCCAGCAGCTCCCGAGCGGGAGGGGTCGACGGGGAGACCCAGTACTTC | CASSSRAGGVDGETQYF | TRBD2 | TRBV11-3 | - | TRBJ2-5
TGCAGCGCCAAAGGGACAGGGGTTGGCTACACCTTC | CSAKGTGVGYTF | TRBD1 | TRBV29-1 | - | TRBJ1-2
TGTGCCAGCAGCGTACACAATCAGGGGATGGCTAACTATGGCTACACCTTC | CASSVHNQGMANYGYTF | - | TRBV9 | - | TRBJ1-2
TGTGCCACCAGCAGAGGATGGGGTCGGGGCGGAGGCTTCCAAGAGACCCAGTACTTC | CATSRGWGRGGGFQETQYF | - | TRBV15 | - | TRBJ2-5
TGTGCCAGCAAAACGGGGCCGCCAACCTATAGCTACACCTTC | CASKTGPPTYSYTF | - | TRBV11-3 | - | TRBJ1-2
TGTGCCAGTAGTCCCCAATACGGGGACAGGGGGCAACACACCTTC | CASSPQYGDRGQHTF | TRBD1 | TRBV19 | once | TRBJ1-2
TGTGCCTGGAGTTCTAACGGGAGAAACACCATATATTTT | CAWSSNGRNTIYF | - | TRBV30 | few | TRBJ1-3
TGCAGCGTTGAAGATCAGCAGCGGGGGGGCTACACCTTC | CSVEDQQRGGYTF | - | TRBV29-1 | - | TRBJ1-2